The clone carrying this TCR beta chain was seen more than once but under ten times. The antigen remains unidentified. With 1 base clipped from V and 2 bases from J, the junction kept 5 bases outside the gene matches. CDR1 and CDR2 from the germline V gene are SEHNR and FQNEAQ (reference sequence). This CDR3 region has 16 residues. Profiled with immunoSEQ multiplex PCR; TCRdb holds only in-frame clones, not every one. The sample yields some 200,000 clones, around 89% seen once. This sample stems from a study of T cell responses to AZD1222 COVID-19 vaccine. Overall study findings and caveats: Donors were chiefly white British, with a greater number of females, and clonal diversity was perhaps underestimated. Researchers report vaccine-associated CD4 TCRs spanning spike, with dominance at 160-218 and 743-854. Within unmutated variant regions lay the reported targets of nearly half of spike-specific TCRs. Only six or seven AZD1222 recipients tested seropositive at baseline.

This rearrangement joins TRBV7-9 to TRBJ2-3, with 8 bases that match TRBD2. This clonotype originated in an adult in good health. The sample consisted of peripheral blood, taken on day 0 of AZD1222 vaccination. The CDR3 loop is CASSLGAGADTDTQYF. DNA of the CDR3: TGTGCCAGCAGCTTAGGAGCGGGGGCCGACACAGATACGCAGTATTTT.